This is a list of T cell receptor beta chains from one sample in a study of blood T cell repertoires in COVID-19. Libraries were prepared by immunoSEQ multiplex PCR; TCRdb keeps only in-frame clonotypes and omits some of them. Here the sample spans about 140,000 clones, 65% to 90% being singletons. Source material: peripheral blood. The receptors originated from a man aged 45-65 years with acute or convalescent COVID-19. Each CDR3 is given with its conserved first and last residue. A D gene is named only where the DNA matches it firmly.

v_gene,j_gene,d_gene,CDR3nt,CDR3aa
TRBV10-2,TRBJ1-1,TRBD1,TGCGCCAGCAGTGTAGAAGGGGGCGATGCCACTGAAGCTTTCTTT,CASSVEGGDATEAFF
TRBV5-4,TRBJ1-3,-,TGTGCCAGCAGCTTGGCCACCCCTTTCCCGGGGGGCCATAGGGGAAACACCATATATTTT,CASSLATPFPGGHRGNTIYF
TRBV5-5,TRBJ1-3,-,TGTGCCAGCAGCTTAGCGGGCACCCCGAGCTCTGGAAACACCATATATTTT,CASSLAGTPSSGNTIYF
TRBV5-5,TRBJ2-5,-,TGTGCCACCTCGGACAGAGGCCAAGAGACCCAGTACTTC,CATSDRGQETQYF
TRBV9,TRBJ1-6,-,TGTGCCAGCGGGGAGGGCGCGCTCAGTTCACCCCTCCACTTT,CASGEGALSSPLHF
TRBV28,TRBJ1-6,-,TGCCTCATGGGGAGCAATAATTCACCCCTCCACTTT,CLMGSNNSPLHF
TRBV7-3,TRBJ2-5,TRBD2,TGTGCCAGCAGCTCGGGACTAGCGGGTGAGACCCAGTACTTC,CASSSGLAGETQYF
TRBV5-8,TRBJ2-7,-,TGTGCCAGCAGCTTGTACCGGAGCTCCTACGAGCAGTACTTC,CASSLYRSSYEQYF
TRBV13,TRBJ1-1,-,TGTGCCAGCAGCTTAGTTCTACAGGAAGCTTTCTTT,CASSLVLQEAFF
TRBV11-2,TRBJ1-1,TRBD1,TGTGCCAGCAGACATGGACAGGGCTATAGTTTCACTGAAGCTTTCTTT,CASRHGQGYSFTEAFF
TRBV28,TRBJ2-1,TRBD2,TGTGCCAGCAGTTTACCCCGAGCGGGAGGGCCTTACAATGAGCAGTTCTTC,CASSLPRAGGPYNEQFF
TRBV11-1,TRBJ2-7,-,TGTGCCAGCGGAGAACCGGGACTCCTAGCCTACGAGCAGTACTTC,CASGEPGLLAYEQYF
TRBV12-3/TRBV12-4,TRBJ1-4,-,TGTGCCACCAAGACAGGATACGAAAAACTGTTTTTT,CATKTGYEKLFF
TRBV3-1/TRBV3-2,TRBJ2-7,-,TGTGCCAGCAGCCGTTTAGGGGGACGATCCTACGAGCAGTACTTC,CASSRLGGRSYEQYF
TRBV7-6,TRBJ2-6,-,TGTGCCAGCAGCCCTAATGCTGGGGCCAACGTCCTGACTTTC,CASSPNAGANVLTF
TRBV7-3,TRBJ2-5,TRBD2,TGTGCCAGCAGCTCAACCGGGACTAGCGGGAGGGAGACCCAGTACTTC,CASSSTGTSGRETQYF